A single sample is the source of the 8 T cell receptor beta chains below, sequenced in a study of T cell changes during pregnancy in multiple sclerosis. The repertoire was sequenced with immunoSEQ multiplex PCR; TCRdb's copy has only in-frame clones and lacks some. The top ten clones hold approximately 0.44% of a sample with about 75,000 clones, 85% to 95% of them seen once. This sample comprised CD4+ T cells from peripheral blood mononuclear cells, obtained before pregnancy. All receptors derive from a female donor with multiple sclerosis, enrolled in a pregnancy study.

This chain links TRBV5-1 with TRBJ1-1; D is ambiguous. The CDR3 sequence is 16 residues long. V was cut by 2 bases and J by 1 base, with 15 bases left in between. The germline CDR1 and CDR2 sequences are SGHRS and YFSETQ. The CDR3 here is CASSFSEGSGNTEAFF. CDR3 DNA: TGCGCCAGCAGCTTCTCCGAGGGAAGCGGGAACACTGAAGCTTTCTTT.

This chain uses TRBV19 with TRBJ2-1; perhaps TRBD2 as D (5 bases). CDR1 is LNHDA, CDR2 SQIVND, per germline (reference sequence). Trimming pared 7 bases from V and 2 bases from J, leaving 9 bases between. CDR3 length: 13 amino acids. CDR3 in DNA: TGTGCCAGTAAAGCGGATCCCTACAATGAGCAGTTCTTC. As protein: CASKADPYNEQFF. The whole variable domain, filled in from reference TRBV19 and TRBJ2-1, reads DGGITQSPKYLFRKEGQNVTLSCEQNLNHDAMYWYRQDPGQGLRLIYYSQIVNDFQKGDIAEGYSVSREKKESFPLTVTSAQKNPTAFYLCASKADPYNEQFFGPGTRLTVL.

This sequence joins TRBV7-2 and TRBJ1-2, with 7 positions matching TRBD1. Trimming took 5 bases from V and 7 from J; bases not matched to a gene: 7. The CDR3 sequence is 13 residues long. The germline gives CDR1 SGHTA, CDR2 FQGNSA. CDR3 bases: TGTGCCAGCAGCGGGCGACAGGGTGGTGGCTACACCTTC. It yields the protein CASSGRQGGGYTF.

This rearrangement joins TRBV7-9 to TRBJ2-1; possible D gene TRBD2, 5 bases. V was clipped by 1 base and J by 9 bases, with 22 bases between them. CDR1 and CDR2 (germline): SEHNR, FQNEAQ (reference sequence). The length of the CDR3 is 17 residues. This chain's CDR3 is CASSLVVGAIPGGEQFF. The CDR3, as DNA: TGTGCCAGCAGCTTAGTAGTGGGAGCTATTCCTGGAGGTGAGCAGTTCTTC.

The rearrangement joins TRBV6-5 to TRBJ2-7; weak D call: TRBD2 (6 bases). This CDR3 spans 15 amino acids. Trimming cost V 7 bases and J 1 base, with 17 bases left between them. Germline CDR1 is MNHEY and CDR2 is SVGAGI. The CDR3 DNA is TGTGCCAGCAAGACTAAGGCAGGGAGGTCCTACGAGCAGTACTTC. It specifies CASKTKAGRSYEQYF.

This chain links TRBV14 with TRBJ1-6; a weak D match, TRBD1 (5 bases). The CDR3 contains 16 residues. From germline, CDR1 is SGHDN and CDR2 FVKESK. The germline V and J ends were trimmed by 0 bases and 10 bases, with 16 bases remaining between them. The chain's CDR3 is CASSQDFPGLGSPLHF. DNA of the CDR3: TGTGCCAGCAGCCAAGATTTTCCAGGGTTGGGGTCACCCCTCCACTTT.

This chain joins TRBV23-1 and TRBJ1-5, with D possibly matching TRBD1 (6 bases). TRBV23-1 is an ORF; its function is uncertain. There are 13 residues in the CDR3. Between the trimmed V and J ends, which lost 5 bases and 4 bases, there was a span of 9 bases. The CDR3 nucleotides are TGCGCCAGCAGTGGGGGGGCGAATCAGCCCCAGCATTTT. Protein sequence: CASSGGANQPQHF.

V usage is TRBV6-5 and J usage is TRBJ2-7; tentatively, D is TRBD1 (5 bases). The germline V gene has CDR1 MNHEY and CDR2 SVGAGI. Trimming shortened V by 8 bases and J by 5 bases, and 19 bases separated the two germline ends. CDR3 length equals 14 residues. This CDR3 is CASAKQATSDEQYF. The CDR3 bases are TGTGCCAGCGCAAAACAGGCCACCTCGGACGAGCAGTACTTC.